This TCR beta chain emerged from a study of CD8+ T cells in alopecia areata. RNA extraction and reverse transcription yielded cDNA as sequencing template. Measured with immunoSEQ multiplex PCR; TCRdb has only the in-frame clones, and not every one. The repertoire holds 37,000 or so clones, with nearly 55% as singletons. Study results and caveats: An increase in clonality over normal scalp was evident in lesional scalp, especially alopecia totalis/universalis.

On this clone: Its antigen is currently unknown. At one boundary the junction diverges from the germline segment, which might be a read error.

CD4+ cells of 5 or 6 patients were subjected to sorting into CD25+CD127- cells. Alopecia areata patients provided lesional scalp punch biopsies and peripheral blood, both collected for the study. CDR1 and CDR2 from the germline V gene are SGHVS and FNYEAQ. CDR3 length: 11 residues. The J gene is TRBJ1-1, the V gene TRBV7-6; perhaps TRBD1 as D (6 bases). The source material was CD4+ Tregs sorted from blood. The receptor's source is a human donor with alopecia areata. For the CDR3, the DNA is TGTGCCAGCAGCTTAGAGCAGGGGCGAATCTTT. Encoded protein: CASSLEQGRIF. Using reference TRBV7-6 and TRBJ1-1 for the parts outside the CDR3, the full variable domain is GAGVSQSPRYKVTKRGQDVALRCDPISGHVSLYWYRQALGQGPEFLTYFNYEAQQDKSGLPNDRFSAERPEGSISTLTIQRTEQRDSAMYRCASSLEQGRIFGQGTRLTVV.